Listed here are 23 T cell receptor beta chains from one sample, sequenced in a study of early T cells in non-severe SARS-CoV-2 infection. TCRdb reprocessed the 5' RACE reads via MiXCR and lists one record per CDR3 protein. The repertoire holds about 100,000 distinct CDR3 sequences, with under 15% as singletons. Material: whole blood. The receptors derive from an adult who was a healthcare worker with PCR-confirmed SARS-CoV-2 infection or an uninfected control (not recorded which).

The table lists this clonotype with a few counts. This rearrangement joins TRBV5-1 to TRBJ2-7; D call uncertain. Germline CDR1 SGHRS, CDR2 YFSETQ. V dropped 3 bases and J dropped 0 bases, with 10 bases sitting between them. The CDR3 has 14 residues. The CDR3 protein is CASSYTPSSYEQYF. CDR3 nucleotides: TGCGCCAGCAGCTATACGCCCTCCTCCTACGAGCAGTACTTC.

The sample holds many counts of this clonotype. The chain employs TRBV20-1 and TRBJ2-1, with D perhaps given as TRBD1 or TRBD2 (7 bases each). V was clipped by 5 bases and J by 3 bases, with 17 bases between them. The CDR3 runs 15 residues. The germline gives CDR1 DFQATT, CDR2 SNEGSKA (reference sequence). The CDR3 sequence: CSAPRGGGYYNEQFF. The CDR3 bases are TGCAGTGCTCCCCGGGGAGGGGGCTACTACAATGAGCAGTTCTTC.

The J gene is TRBJ2-1, the V gene TRBV29-1; 11 nucleotides align to TRBD1. CDR1 and CDR2 from the germline V gene are SQVTM and ANQGSEA. Trimming took 7 bases from V and 5 from J; bases not matched to a gene: 10. The CDR3 consists of 15 residues. Here the CDR3 reads CSARPGTGGNNEQFF. DNA for the CDR3: TGCAGCGCCAGGCCCGGGACAGGGGGAAACAATGAGCAGTTCTTC.

The sample holds many counts of this clonotype. The V and J genes are TRBV25-1 and TRBJ1-2; D call uncertain. V gave up 5 bases and J gave up 3 bases, with 7 bases separating them. Per the germline V gene, CDR1 is MGHDK and CDR2 is SYGVNS. This CDR3 has 12 amino acids. Here the CDR3 DNA reads TGTGCCAGCAGTCCAGGTGACTATGGCTACACCTTC. Protein sequence: CASSPGDYGYTF.

This clonotype was counted ten times or more. The chain is built from TRBV6-2 or TRBV6-3 and TRBJ2-6, with 7 positions matching TRBD1. The germline CDR1 and CDR2 sequences are MNHEY and SVGEGT. J was trimmed by 0 bases and V by 6 bases; bases with no gene match: 20. The CDR3 runs to 21 residues. The CDR3 loop is CASSHYWDSWIPASGANVLTF. CDR3 nucleotide sequence: TGTGCCAGCAGCCACTACTGGGACAGCTGGATACCCGCCTCTGGGGCCAACGTCCTGACTTTC.

This clonotype was seen at least ten times. The chain recombines TRBV29-1 with TRBJ1-4; D is unclear. The V end was cut by 4 bases, the J end by 4 bases, with 13 bases between. The germline gives CDR1 SQVTM, CDR2 ANQGSEA. The CDR3 extends over 14 amino acids. Written as DNA, the CDR3 is TGCAGCGTTGGTTCGGACCTACATAATGAAAAACTGTTTTTT. It is translated as CSVGSDLHNEKLFF.

This clonotype occurred many times. V is TRBV29-1 and J is TRBJ2-3, with D maybe TRBD2 (5 bases). This CDR3 has 12 amino acids. V lost 2 bases and J 8 bases, leaving 11 bases between the germline ends. Germline values: CDR1 SQVTM, CDR2 ANQGSEA. This CDR3 is CSVERESGTQYF. DNA for the CDR3: TGCAGCGTTGAAAGGGAGTCCGGTACGCAGTATTTT.

This clonotype was seen only a few times. This chain uses TRBV24-1 with TRBJ2-2; D possibly corresponds to TRBD2 (5 bases). V gave up 2 bases and J gave up 2 bases, with 17 bases separating them. The CDR3 runs 18 residues. CDR1 KGHDR and CDR2 SFDVKD come from the germline V gene. CDR3 nucleotide sequence: TGTGCCACCAGTGATTCGCGACGAGCGGTCTCAAACACCGGGGAGCTGTTTTTT. Its protein product is CATSDSRRAVSNTGELFF.

This clonotype has a count of ten or more. This chain connects TRBV7-6 to TRBJ2-2; TRBD2 matches 9 bases. Germline V gene lookup returns CDR1 SGHVS and CDR2 FNYEAQ. The ends lost 7 bases at V and 7 bases at J; junction bases unmatched: 13. This CDR3 region has 16 residues. The chain's CDR3 is CASTKRSGGLYGELFF. The CDR3 coding sequence is TGTGCCAGCACCAAGCGGAGCGGGGGGCTGTACGGGGAGCTGTTTTTT.

In this sample, this clonotype turned up a few times. V usage is TRBV3-1 and J usage is TRBJ2-5; possibly TRBD2 for D (5 bases). This CDR3 comprises 16 residues. Trimming took 3 bases from V and 2 from J, leaving 16 bases between them. The germline gives CDR1 LGHDT, CDR2 YNNKEL (reference sequence). CDR3 sequence (DNA): TGTGCCAGCAGCCACCCCGGGATGAGTGCGCAAGAGACCCAGTACTTC. Translating it yields CASSHPGMSAQETQYF.

The chain couples TRBV5-1 to TRBJ1-1, with unresolved D. The germline gives CDR1 SGHRS, CDR2 YFSETQ. This CDR3 is built from 15 residues. Trimming removed 0 bases at V and 1 base at J, with 10 bases between. CDR3 sequence (DNA): TGCGCCAGCAGCTTGGGCCTGACAAAGAACACTGAAGCTTTCTTT. Amino acids: CASSLGLTKNTEAFF.

This clonotype was observed many times. The chain carries TRBV28 and TRBJ1-1, with D possibly TRBD1 on 5 matching bases. Between the trimmed V and J ends, which lost 2 bases and 4 bases, there was a span of 14 bases. Germline V gives CDR1 MDHEN, CDR2 SYDVKM. CDR3 size: 15 residues. CDR3 loop: CASSLGGKRSTEAFF. CDR3 bases: TGTGCCAGCAGTTTAGGGGGAAAGAGGTCCACTGAAGCTTTCTTT.

J is TRBJ2-1 and V is TRBV6-6, with D perhaps TRBD1 (6 bases). The CDR3 covers 12 residues. V was cut by 6 bases and J by 10 bases, with 13 bases left in between. CDR1 MNHNY and CDR2 SVGAGI come from the germline V gene (reference sequence). The CDR3: CASSVQGYEQFF. The CDR3, as DNA: TGTGCCAGCAGCGTACAGGGATACGAGCAGTTCTTC.

The rearrangement uses TRBV20-1 and TRBJ2-3, with D unclear. Germline lookup yields CDR1 DFQATT and CDR2 SNEGSKA (reference sequence). V was cut by 2 bases and J by 0 bases, with 9 bases left in between. The CDR3 is 14 amino acids. CDR3 DNA sequence: TGCAGTGCTAGAATGGCTTCTAGCACAGATACGCAGTATTTT. Amino acids: CSARMASSTDTQYF.

The J gene is TRBJ2-3, the V gene TRBV7-9, with D perhaps matching TRBD2 (6 bases). Germline-derived CDR1 and CDR2 are SEHNR and FQNEAQ (reference sequence). CDR3 length: 12 amino acids. V lost 7 bases, J lost 1 base, and 6 bases lay in between. CDR3 residues: CASTGGTDTQYF. The CDR3 region has the DNA TGTGCCAGCACGGGGGGCACAGATACGCAGTATTTT.

The rearrangement uses TRBV28 and TRBJ2-7, with 8 bases fitting TRBD1. Germline trimming cut 7 bases from V and 12 bases from J; bases unmatched to any gene: 11. The CDR3 is made up of 12 amino acids. Germline V gene sequence: CDR1 MDHEN, CDR2 SYDVKM. CDR3 nucleotide sequence: TGTGCCAGCACCCCAGGGGGCCTGACGCCGTACTTC. Translating it yields CASTPGGLTPYF. Supplemented by reference TRBV28 and TRBJ2-7, the full variable domain reads DVKVTQSSRYLVKRTGEKVFLECVQDMDHENMFWYRQDPGLGLRLIYFSYDVKMKEKGDIPEGYSVSREKKERFSLILESASTNQTSMYLCASTPGGLTPYFGPGTRLTVT.

The chain recombines TRBV20-1 with TRBJ1-2; 10 positions match TRBD1. This CDR3 is 13 amino acids long. V was pared by 0 bases and J by 5 bases, with 0 bases of the junction left unmatched. The germline V gene encodes CDR1 DFQATT and CDR2 SNEGSKA (reference sequence). The CDR3 here is CSAREDRGYGYTF. CDR3 nucleotide sequence: TGCAGTGCTAGAGAGGACAGGGGGTATGGCTACACCTTC.

This clonotype occurred a few times. The CDR3 loop is CSAVLGDTDTQYF. The DNA of the CDR3 is TGCAGTGCCGTTCTAGGGGACACAGATACGCAGTATTTT. V and J are TRBV20-1 and TRBJ2-3; D might be TRBD1 (5 bases). The CDR3 is made up of 13 amino acids. In germline, CDR1 is DFQATT, CDR2 SNEGSKA (reference sequence). V lost 6 bases, J lost 2 bases, and 12 bases lay in between.

This sequence joins TRBV19 and TRBJ1-5; D remains ambiguous. Germline V gives CDR1 LNHDA, CDR2 SQIVND (reference sequence). CDR3 size: 14 residues. V dropped 4 bases and J dropped 9 bases, with 16 bases sitting between them. The CDR3 loop reads CASSTDSRSRPQHF. The CDR3, as DNA: TGTGCCAGTAGTACGGATTCTCGGTCTAGGCCCCAGCATTTT.

This clonotype was counted many times. The rearrangement links TRBV7-8 to TRBJ2-7; D not resolved. Germline CDR1 is SGHVS and CDR2 is FQNEAQ. The CDR3 has 12 amino acids. V lost 4 bases and J 1 base, leaving 5 bases between the germline ends. This CDR3 reads CASSSRSYEQYF. In DNA, the CDR3 is TGTGCCAGCAGCTCCCGGTCCTACGAGCAGTACTTC.

Many counts were recorded for this clonotype. The J gene is TRBJ2-3, the V gene TRBV10-2; D gene ambiguous. Trimming removed 7 bases from V and 6 bases from J, with 17 bases in between. This CDR3 comprises 14 residues. Germline V gene lookup returns CDR1 WSHSY and CDR2 SAAADI. CDR3: CASTLSAPRDTQYF. Here the CDR3 DNA reads TGCGCCAGCACCCTCTCCGCCCCCAGGGATACGCAGTATTTT.

This clonotype has at least ten counts. The CDR3 spells CASSSQGSGNTIYF. The CDR3 DNA reads TGTGCCAGCAGTTCCCAGGGCTCTGGAAACACCATATATTTT. This sequence joins TRBV2 and TRBJ1-3; tentative D call: TRBD1 (5 bases). This CDR3 contains 14 residues. Per germline, CDR1 SNHLY and CDR2 FYNNEI. V was trimmed by 5 bases and J by 0 bases, leaving 8 bases between them.

This clonotype was counted between two and nine times. This chain's CDR3 is CASGLSIHRGEAGELFF. The CDR3 coding sequence is TGTGCTAGTGGTTTGTCCATCCACAGGGGGGAGGCCGGGGAGCTGTTTTTT. The chain links TRBV12-5 to TRBJ2-2, with 8 bases lining up with TRBD1. The junction had 11 bases not matched to a gene; V was cut back by 2 bases and J by 6 bases. The CDR3 contains 17 residues. Germline CDR1 reads LGHNT; CDR2 reads FRNRAP.